Listed below are T cell receptor beta chains from one sample, sequenced in a study of circulating CD8 cells and anti-PD-1 response in melanoma. TCRdb reprocessed the reads with MiXCR, giving one entry per CDR3 protein. The repertoire holds 150 or so distinct CDR3 sequences, with 12% to 15% as singletons. Sequences were derived from CD8+ T cells from PBMCs, sampled at baseline or after one month of anti-PD-1 therapy (not recorded which). Source of these receptors: a human donor with melanoma. CDR3s include the opening cysteine and the closing phenylalanine or tryptophan. A D gene is named only where the DNA matches it firmly. Rows give clone size only sometimes, using once, few, many, or a class for an expanded clone.

DNA: TGCAGTGCTCCCGGGACAGGGGGCCTGTCCGGGGAGCTGTTTTTT
CDR3: CSAPGTGGLSGELFF
V: TRBV20-1
J: TRBJ2-2
size: large
D: TRBD1

DNA: TGCAGTGCTAGAGAGGAGAGAGAGCAGTTCTTC
CDR3: CSAREEREQFF
V: TRBV20-1
J: TRBJ2-1
size: few
D: -

DNA: TGCGCCACCAGCACAGGACAGGGAGAAGAGGCCCAGTACTTC
CDR3: CATSTGQGEEAQYF
V: TRBV15
J: TRBJ2-5
size: few
D: TRBD1

DNA: TGTGCTAGCCTATTTAGACAGTTCAATCAGCCCCAGCATTTT
CDR3: CASLFRQFNQPQHF
V: TRBV12-5
J: TRBJ1-5
size: large
D: -

DNA: TGTGCCAGCAGTTTGGCTAGCGGGGGTTACGAGCAGTACTTC
CDR3: CASSLASGGYEQYF
V: TRBV14
J: TRBJ2-7
size: -
D: TRBD2

DNA: TGCAGTGCTGGGGAACTAGCCAAAGACATTCAGTACTTT
CDR3: CSAGELAKDIQYF
V: TRBV20-1
J: TRBJ2-4
size: -
D: -

DNA: TGTGCCAGCCGCCACCCCGACAGGGACGAGCAGTACTTC
CDR3: CASRHPDRDEQYF
V: TRBV25-1
J: TRBJ2-7
size: large
D: TRBD1

DNA: TGTGCCAGCAGTGAATCGGACAGTTCATACGAGCAGTACTTC
CDR3: CASSESDSSYEQYF
V: TRBV25-1
J: TRBJ2-7
size: hyperexpanded
D: -

DNA: TGTGCCAGCAGTCCAGCGGGAGCCGGAGAGACCCAGTACTTC
CDR3: CASSPAGAGETQYF
V: TRBV7-3
J: TRBJ2-5
size: hyperexpanded
D: TRBD2

DNA: TGTGCCAGTAGTCTTAAAAGGGACTGGGAGAATTTT
CDR3: CASSLKRDWENF
V: TRBV19
J: TRBJ2-3
size: hyperexpanded
D: -

DNA: TGTGCCAGTAGTAAACAGACTGGTCATAGCAATCAGCCCCAGCATTTT
CDR3: CASSKQTGHSNQPQHF
V: TRBV19
J: TRBJ1-5
size: -
D: -

DNA: TGTGCCAGCAGTACTCAAGGGCCTGGAAACACCATATATTTT
CDR3: CASSTQGPGNTIYF
V: TRBV6-6
J: TRBJ1-3
size: large
D: -

DNA: TGCAGCGCGAGGGGGGTACAGGAGACCCAGTACTTC
CDR3: CSARGVQETQYF
V: TRBV29-1
J: TRBJ2-5
size: hyperexpanded
D: -

DNA: TGCGCCAGCAGCTCTACAAACACAGGGGGCACTGAAGCTTTCTTT
CDR3: CASSSTNTGGTEAFF
V: TRBV5-1
J: TRBJ1-1
size: medium-sized
D: TRBD1

DNA: TGTGCCAGCAGCACAGGGCCCGCCTACGAGCAGTACTTC
CDR3: CASSTGPAYEQYF
V: TRBV7-2
J: TRBJ2-7
size: hyperexpanded
D: -

DNA: TGTGCCAGCAGTTACTTTAGCAGGGGTTGGACAGATACGCAGTATTTT
CDR3: CASSYFSRGWTDTQYF
V: TRBV6-6
J: TRBJ2-3
size: large
D: -